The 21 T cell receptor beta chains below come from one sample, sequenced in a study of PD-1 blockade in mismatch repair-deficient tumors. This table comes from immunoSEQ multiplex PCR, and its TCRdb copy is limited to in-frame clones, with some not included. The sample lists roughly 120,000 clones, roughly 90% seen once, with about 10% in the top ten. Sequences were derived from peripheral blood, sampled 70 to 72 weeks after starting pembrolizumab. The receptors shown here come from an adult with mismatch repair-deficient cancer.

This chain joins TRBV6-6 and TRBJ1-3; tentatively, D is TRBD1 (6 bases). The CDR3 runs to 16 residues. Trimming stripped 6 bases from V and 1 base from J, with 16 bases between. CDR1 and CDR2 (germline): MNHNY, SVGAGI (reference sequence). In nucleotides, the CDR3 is TGTGCCAGCAGCCTAACGCAAGGGGGATCTGGAAACACCATATATTTT. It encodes CASSLTQGGSGNTIYF.

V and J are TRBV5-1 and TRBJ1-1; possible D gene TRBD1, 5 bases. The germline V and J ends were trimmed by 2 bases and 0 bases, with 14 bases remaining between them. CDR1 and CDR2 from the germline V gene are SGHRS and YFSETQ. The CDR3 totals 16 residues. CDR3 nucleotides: TGCGCCAGCAGCTTTAGTAGGGGTGGGGTGAACACTGAAGCTTTCTTT. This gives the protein CASSFSRGGVNTEAFF.

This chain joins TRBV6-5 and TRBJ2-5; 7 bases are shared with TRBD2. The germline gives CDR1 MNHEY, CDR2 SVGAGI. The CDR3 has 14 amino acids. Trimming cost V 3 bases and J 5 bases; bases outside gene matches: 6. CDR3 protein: CASSYGGRDETQYF. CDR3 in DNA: TGTGCCAGCAGTTATGGGGGGAGGGATGAGACCCAGTACTTC.

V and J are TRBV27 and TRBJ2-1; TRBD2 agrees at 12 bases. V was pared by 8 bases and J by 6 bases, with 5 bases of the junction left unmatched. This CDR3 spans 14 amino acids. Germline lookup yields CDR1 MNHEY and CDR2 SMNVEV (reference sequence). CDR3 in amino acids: CASRPSGRANEQFF. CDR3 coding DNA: TGTGCCAGCCGCCCTAGCGGGAGGGCCAATGAGCAGTTCTTC.

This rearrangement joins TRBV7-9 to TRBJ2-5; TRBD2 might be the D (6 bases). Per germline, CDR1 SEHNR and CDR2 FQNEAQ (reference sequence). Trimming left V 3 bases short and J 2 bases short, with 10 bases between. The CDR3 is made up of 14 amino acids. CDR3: CASSFGSGQETQYF. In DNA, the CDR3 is TGTGCCAGCAGCTTTGGTAGCGGACAAGAGACCCAGTACTTC.

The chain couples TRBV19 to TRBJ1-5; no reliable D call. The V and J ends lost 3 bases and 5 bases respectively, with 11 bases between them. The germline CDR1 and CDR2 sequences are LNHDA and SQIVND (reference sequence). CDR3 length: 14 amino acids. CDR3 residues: CASSITQTDQPQHF. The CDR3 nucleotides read TGTGCCAGTAGTATTACGCAAACCGATCAGCCCCAGCATTTT.

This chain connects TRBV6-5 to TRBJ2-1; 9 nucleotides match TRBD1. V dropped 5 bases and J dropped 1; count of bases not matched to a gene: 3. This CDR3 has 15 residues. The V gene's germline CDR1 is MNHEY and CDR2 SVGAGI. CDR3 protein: CASSTGQGSYNEQFF. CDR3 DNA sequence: TGTGCCAGCAGTACGGGACAGGGATCCTACAATGAGCAGTTCTTC.

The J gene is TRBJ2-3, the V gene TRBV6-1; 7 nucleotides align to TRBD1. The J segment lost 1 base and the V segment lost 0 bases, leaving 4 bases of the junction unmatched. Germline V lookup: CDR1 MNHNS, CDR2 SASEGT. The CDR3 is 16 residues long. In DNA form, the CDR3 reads TGTGCCAGCAGTGAAGCGACAGGGCGAGGCACAGATACGCAGTATTTT. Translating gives CASSEATGRGTDTQYF.

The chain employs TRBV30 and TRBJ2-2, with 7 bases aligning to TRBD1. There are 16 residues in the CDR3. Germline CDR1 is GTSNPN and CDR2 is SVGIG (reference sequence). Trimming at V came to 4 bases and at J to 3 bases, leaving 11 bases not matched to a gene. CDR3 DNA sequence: TGTGCCTGGAAAGCCCCGAACAGGGGAGACACCGGGGAGCTGTTTTTT. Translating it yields CAWKAPNRGDTGELFF.

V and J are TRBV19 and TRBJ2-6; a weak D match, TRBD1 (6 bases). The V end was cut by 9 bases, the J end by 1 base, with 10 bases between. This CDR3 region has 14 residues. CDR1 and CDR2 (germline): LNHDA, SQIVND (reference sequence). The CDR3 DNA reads TGTGCCAGCACACAGGGATCTGGGGCCAACGTCCTGACTTTC. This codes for CASTQGSGANVLTF.

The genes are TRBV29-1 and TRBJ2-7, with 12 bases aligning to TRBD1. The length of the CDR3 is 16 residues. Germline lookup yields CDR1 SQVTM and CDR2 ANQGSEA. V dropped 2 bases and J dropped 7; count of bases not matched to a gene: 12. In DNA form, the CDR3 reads TGCAGCGTTGAAATTGTGTCGGGACAGGGGGCGTTAGAGCAGTACTTC. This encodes CSVEIVSGQGALEQYF.

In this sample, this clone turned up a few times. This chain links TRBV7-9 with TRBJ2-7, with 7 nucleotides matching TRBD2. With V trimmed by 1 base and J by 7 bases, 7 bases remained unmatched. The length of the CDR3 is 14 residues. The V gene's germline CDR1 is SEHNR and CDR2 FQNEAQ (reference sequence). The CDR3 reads CASSLGSGVREQYF. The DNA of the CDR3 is TGTGCCAGCAGCTTAGGGAGCGGGGTTCGAGAGCAGTACTTC.

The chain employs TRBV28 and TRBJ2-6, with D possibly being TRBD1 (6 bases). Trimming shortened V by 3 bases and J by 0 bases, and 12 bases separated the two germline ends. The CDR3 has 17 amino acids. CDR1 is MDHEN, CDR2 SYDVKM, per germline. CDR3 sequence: CASSFGGADSGANVLTF. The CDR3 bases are TGTGCCAGCAGTTTTGGGGGCGCGGACTCTGGGGCCAACGTCCTGACTTTC.

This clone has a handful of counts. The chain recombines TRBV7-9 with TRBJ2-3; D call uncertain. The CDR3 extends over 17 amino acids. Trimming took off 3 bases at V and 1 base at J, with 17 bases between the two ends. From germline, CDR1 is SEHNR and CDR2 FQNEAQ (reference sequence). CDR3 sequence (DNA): TGTGCCAGCAGCTTTCCCCTGACGGCAATTCGCACAGATACGCAGTATTTT. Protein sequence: CASSFPLTAIRTDTQYF.

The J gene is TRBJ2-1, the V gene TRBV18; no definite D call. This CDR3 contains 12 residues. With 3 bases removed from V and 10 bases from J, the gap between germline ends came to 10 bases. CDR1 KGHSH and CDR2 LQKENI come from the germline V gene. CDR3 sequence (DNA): TGTGCCAGCTCACCTCCGTTATCCGAGCAGTTCTTC. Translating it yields CASSPPLSEQFF.

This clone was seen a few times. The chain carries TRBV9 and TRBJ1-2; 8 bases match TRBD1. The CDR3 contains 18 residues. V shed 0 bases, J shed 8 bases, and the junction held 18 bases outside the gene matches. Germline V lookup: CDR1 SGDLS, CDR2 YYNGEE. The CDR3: CASSVEVGKAGGLEGYTF. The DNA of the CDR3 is TGTGCCAGCAGCGTAGAAGTGGGGAAAGCAGGGGGCTTGGAGGGCTACACCTTC.

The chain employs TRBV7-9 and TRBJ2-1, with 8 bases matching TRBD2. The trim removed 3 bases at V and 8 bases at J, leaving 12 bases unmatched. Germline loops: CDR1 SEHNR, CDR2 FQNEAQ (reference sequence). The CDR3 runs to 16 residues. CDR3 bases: TGTGCCAGCAGCTTCCAGTTCGGGAGGGCCAGGGATGAGCAGTTCTTC. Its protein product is CASSFQFGRARDEQFF.

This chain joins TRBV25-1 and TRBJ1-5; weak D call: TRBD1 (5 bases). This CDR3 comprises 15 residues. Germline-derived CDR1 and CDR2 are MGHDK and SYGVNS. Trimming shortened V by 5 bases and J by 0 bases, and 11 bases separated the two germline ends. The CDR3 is CASSPPGHSNQPQHF. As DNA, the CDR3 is TGTGCCAGCAGTCCCCCAGGGCATAGCAATCAGCCCCAGCATTTT.

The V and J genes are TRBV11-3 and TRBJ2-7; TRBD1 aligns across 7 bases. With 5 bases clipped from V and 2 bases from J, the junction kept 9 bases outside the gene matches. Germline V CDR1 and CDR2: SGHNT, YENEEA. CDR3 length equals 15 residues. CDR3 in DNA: TGTGCCAGCAGCCCGGGGACAGCTAAGACCTACGAGCAGTACTTC. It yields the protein CASSPGTAKTYEQYF.

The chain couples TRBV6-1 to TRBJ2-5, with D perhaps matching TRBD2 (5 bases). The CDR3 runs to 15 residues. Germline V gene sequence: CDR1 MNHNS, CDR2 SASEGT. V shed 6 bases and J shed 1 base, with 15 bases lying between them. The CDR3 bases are TGTGCCAGCAGGGCACGATTGGGAGTCCAAGAGACCCAGTACTTC. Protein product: CASRARLGVQETQYF.

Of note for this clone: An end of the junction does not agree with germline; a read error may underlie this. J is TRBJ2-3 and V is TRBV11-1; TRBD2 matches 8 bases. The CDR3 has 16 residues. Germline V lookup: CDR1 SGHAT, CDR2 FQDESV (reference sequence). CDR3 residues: CASSLAGRQGADTQYF. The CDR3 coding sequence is TGTGCCAGCAGCCTAGCGGGCCGTCAGGGAGCGGATACGCAGTATTTT.